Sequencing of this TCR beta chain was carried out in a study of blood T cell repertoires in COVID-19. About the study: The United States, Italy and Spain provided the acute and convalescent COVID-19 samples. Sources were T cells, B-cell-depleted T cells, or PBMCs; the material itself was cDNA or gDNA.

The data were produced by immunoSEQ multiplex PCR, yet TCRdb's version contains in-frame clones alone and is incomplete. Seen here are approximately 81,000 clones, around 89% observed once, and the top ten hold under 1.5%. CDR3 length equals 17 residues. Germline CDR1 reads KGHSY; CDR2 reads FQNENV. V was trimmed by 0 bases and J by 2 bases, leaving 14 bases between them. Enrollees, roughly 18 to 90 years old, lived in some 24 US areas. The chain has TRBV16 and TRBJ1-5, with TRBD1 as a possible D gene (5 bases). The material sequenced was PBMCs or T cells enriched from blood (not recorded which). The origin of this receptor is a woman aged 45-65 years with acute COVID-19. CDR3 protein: CASSQSLSGGGNQPQHF. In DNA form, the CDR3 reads TGTGCCAGCAGCCAATCTCTCAGCGGGGGGGGCAATCAGCCCCAGCATTTT.